The 25 T cell receptor beta chains listed next were all sequenced from one sample in a study of T cell clones after liver transplantation. Here immunoSEQ multiplex PCR was the method, and the copy in TCRdb shows in-frame clones only, minus some. The sample comprises around 77,000 clones, roughly 80% of which are singletons, and approximately 0.79% rests with the top ten. Sample: CD4+ T cells from blood, taken 12 months after liver transplant. The receptors stem from a human patient who received a liver transplant. Some T cells may possibly be graft donor cells.

The gene calls are TRBV2 and TRBJ1-5, with 7 bases identical to TRBD1. V shed 5 bases and J 5 bases; nucleotides not matched to a gene: 6. Germline lookup yields CDR1 SNHLY and CDR2 FYNNEI. This CDR3 has 14 residues. This CDR3 reads CASSYRGRDQPQHF. The CDR3 nucleotides read TGTGCCAGCAGTTACAGGGGCCGCGATCAGCCCCAGCATTTT.

The chain carries TRBV29-1 and TRBJ2-2; the D is unclear. The CDR3 consists of 13 residues. Germline CDR1 reads SQVTM; CDR2 reads ANQGSEA. Trimming shortened V by 4 bases and J by 4 bases, and 10 bases separated the two germline ends. This CDR3 is CSVARVGTGELFF. Written as DNA, the CDR3 is TGCAGCGTTGCAAGGGTGGGCACCGGGGAGCTGTTTTTT.

The V gene is TRBV27, the J gene TRBJ2-6; D might be TRBD2 (7 bases). The CDR3 runs 16 residues. Trimming stripped 6 bases from V and 2 bases from J, with 14 bases between. Per germline, CDR1 MNHEY and CDR2 SMNVEV (reference sequence). The CDR3 nucleotides read TGTGCCAGCAGGGAGGGAGGGACAACTGGGGCCAACGTCCTGACTTTC. Amino acid sequence: CASREGGTTGANVLTF.

This chain joins TRBV19 and TRBJ1-5; D gene unclear. The V gene lost 4 bases and the J gene lost 0 bases, with 13 bases spanning the gap. There are 16 residues in the CDR3. The V gene's germline CDR1 is LNHDA and CDR2 SQIVND (reference sequence). CDR3 region: CASSTEWASSNQPQHF. The CDR3 nucleotides are TGTGCCAGTAGTACTGAGTGGGCGAGTAGCAATCAGCCCCAGCATTTT. The full variable domain, with the rest looked up from reference TRBV19 and TRBJ1-5, is DGGITQSPKYLFRKEGQNVTLSCEQNLNHDAMYWYRQDPGQGLRLIYYSQIVNDFQKGDIAEGYSVSREKKESFPLTVTSAQKNPTAFYLCASSTEWASSNQPQHFGDGTRLSIL.

The chain combines TRBV5-4 with TRBJ2-6, with D maybe TRBD1 (5 bases). V shed 1 base and J shed 2 bases, with 19 bases lying between them. CDR1 is SGHNT, CDR2 YYREEE, per germline (reference sequence). This CDR3 is 19 amino acids long. This chain's CDR3 is CASSLSFRWQGTGANVLTF. The CDR3 DNA reads TGTGCCAGCAGCTTGAGTTTTAGGTGGCAGGGAACTGGGGCCAACGTCCTGACTTTC.

J is TRBJ1-1 and V is TRBV7-2, with no clear D. The germline V gene has CDR1 SGHTA and CDR2 FQGNSA. Trimming took off 5 bases at V and 1 base at J, with 17 bases between the two ends. The CDR3 runs to 16 residues. The CDR3 DNA follows: TGTGCCAGCAGCCCGTCGGCACTTCAGACGAACACTGAAGCTTTCTTT. Encoded protein: CASSPSALQTNTEAFF. Full variable domain (missing parts from reference TRBV7-2 and TRBJ1-1): GAGVSQSPSNKVTEKGKDVELRCDPISGHTALYWYRQSLGQGLEFLIYFQGNSAPDKSGLPSDRFSAERTGGSVSTLTIQRTQQEDSAVYLCASSPSALQTNTEAFFGQGTRLTVV.

V and J are TRBV4-1 and TRBJ1-2; 7 bases fit TRBD1. Germline V CDR1 and CDR2: MGHRA, YSYEKL. V dropped 0 bases and J dropped 8; count of bases not matched to a gene: 15. There are 17 residues in the CDR3. This CDR3 reads CASSQDDDTGVLEGYTF. In nucleotides, the CDR3 is TGCGCCAGCAGCCAAGATGACGATACAGGGGTTTTGGAAGGCTACACCTTC.

This chain connects TRBV23-1 to TRBJ2-7; no clear D gene. TRBV23-1 is designated an ORF whose function remains uncertain. There are 16 residues in the CDR3. The V end lost 5 bases, the J end lost 2 bases, and 19 bases lay between the germline ends. The CDR3 nucleotides are TGCGCCAGCAGTTCACATGTGCCCTATGTAACCTACGAGCAGTACTTC. Its protein product is CASSSHVPYVTYEQYF.

V and J are TRBV5-1 and TRBJ1-3, with unresolved D. The V end was cut by 0 bases, the J end by 2 bases, with 9 bases between. Germline CDR1 SGHRS, CDR2 YFSETQ. CDR3 size: 15 residues. CDR3 DNA: TGCGCCAGCAGCTTGGCCAGTCGGACTGGAAACACCATATATTTT. This codes for CASSLASRTGNTIYF.

This chain links TRBV4-1 with TRBJ2-1, with no clear D. Trimming cost V 0 bases and J 6 bases, with 12 bases left between them. The germline gives CDR1 MGHRA, CDR2 YSYEKL. This CDR3 is 15 amino acids long. This CDR3 reads CASSQDQTPVNEQFF. The DNA for the CDR3 is TGCGCCAGCAGCCAAGATCAGACTCCCGTCAATGAGCAGTTCTTC.

The J gene is TRBJ1-3, the V gene TRBV30, with a possible D match to TRBD1 (5 bases). CDR1 GTSNPN and CDR2 SVGIG come from the germline V gene (reference sequence). This CDR3 has 17 residues. V gave up 3 bases and J gave up 1 base, with 19 bases separating them. CDR3 amino acids: CAWSWVGRRISGNTIYF. CDR3 sequence (DNA): TGTGCCTGGAGCTGGGTGGGACGGAGGATATCTGGAAACACCATATATTTT.

This chain connects TRBV11-2 to TRBJ1-3; D is perhaps TRBD1 (6 bases). This CDR3 comprises 16 residues. Germline V gives CDR1 SGHAT, CDR2 FQNNGV. Trimming pared 4 bases from V and 8 bases from J, leaving 21 bases between. The CDR3 region has the DNA TGTGCCAGCAGCTCCCTCCAGACACACAGGGCGGACACCATATATTTT. Translation: CASSSLQTHRADTIYF.

This clone was counted only a few times. This sequence joins TRBV5-1 and TRBJ1-2, with D uncertain. Trimming removed 4 bases at V and 1 base at J, with 17 bases between. The germline gives CDR1 SGHRS, CDR2 YFSETQ. The CDR3 contains 16 residues. The CDR3 is CASSLGGSSDNYGYTF. The CDR3, as DNA: TGCGCCAGCAGCCTGGGAGGTTCAAGCGATAACTATGGCTACACCTTC.

The chain carries TRBV4-3 and TRBJ1-2; D unresolved. V was shortened by 3 bases and J by 3 bases, with 11 bases between the two germline ends. Germline assignment: CDR1 LGHNA and CDR2 YSLEER. The CDR3 is 14 amino acids. CDR3 loop: CASSHEYRDYGYTF. DNA of the CDR3: TGCGCCAGCAGCCATGAGTATAGGGACTATGGCTACACCTTC.

The J gene is TRBJ2-2, the V gene TRBV4-3, with a weak D call TRBD1 (6 bases). Trimming cost V 1 base and J 6 bases, with 18 bases left between them. The CDR3 is made up of 17 amino acids. Per the germline V gene, CDR1 is LGHNA and CDR2 is YSLEER. CDR3: CASSQAVTGLVAGELFF. CDR3 nucleotides: TGCGCCAGCAGCCAAGCTGTGACAGGTCTCGTCGCCGGGGAGCTGTTTTTT.

The chain uses TRBV5-6 and TRBJ2-5; no definite D call. The germline V gene encodes CDR1 SGHDT and CDR2 YYEEEE. Trimming took off 6 bases at V and 2 bases at J, with 14 bases between the two ends. The CDR3 covers 14 residues. The CDR3: CASTTDRAQETQYF. CDR3 nucleotides: TGTGCCAGCACCACCGACCGGGCGCAAGAGACCCAGTACTTC.

The chain uses TRBV5-6 and TRBJ2-3, with 10 bases aligning to TRBD2. CDR3 length: 17 amino acids. CDR1 is SGHDT and CDR2 is YYEEEE in the germline V gene. V gave up 4 bases and J gave up 5 bases; unmatched junction bases: 13. The DNA for the CDR3 is TGTGCCAGCAGCCCGCCGAGCGGGAGGGCCTGGGGAGATACGCAGTATTTT. As protein: CASSPPSGRAWGDTQYF.

The rearrangement links TRBV28 to TRBJ1-4; TRBD1 might be the D (6 bases). The V and J ends lost 4 bases and 7 bases respectively, with 13 bases between them. There are 14 residues in the CDR3. In germline, CDR1 is MDHEN, CDR2 SYDVKM. This chain's CDR3 is CASSSTGLSEKLFF. CDR3 nucleotide sequence: TGTGCCAGCAGTTCGACAGGTTTGAGTGAAAAACTGTTTTTT.

The genes are TRBV10-3 and TRBJ2-2; D may match TRBD1 or TRBD2 (5 bases each). Germline lookup yields CDR1 ENHRY and CDR2 SYGVKD. The ends were cut back, 3 bases at V and 1 base at J, with 15 bases in the middle. The CDR3 runs 17 residues. CDR3 sequence reads: CAISDHGTDGNTGELFF. DNA of the CDR3: TGTGCCATCAGTGACCACGGGACGGATGGGAACACCGGGGAGCTGTTTTTT.

This clone was seen a single time. This sample includes further DNA sequences coding for the same CDR3. The chain combines TRBV5-1 with TRBJ1-3; D is uncertain. CDR3 length equals 15 residues. The V gene lost 2 bases and the J gene lost 0 bases, with 9 bases spanning the gap. Germline CDR1 reads SGHRS; CDR2 reads YFSETQ. CDR3 coding DNA: TGCGCCAGCAGCTTAATGACACCCTCTGGAAACACCATATATTTT. Residues: CASSLMTPSGNTIYF.

The chain carries TRBV6-9 and TRBJ1-4, with a possible D match to TRBD1 (6 bases). The V gene lost 2 bases and the J gene lost 8 bases, with 18 bases spanning the gap. Germline V gene data show CDR1 as MNHGY and CDR2 as SVAAGI. This CDR3 is 16 amino acids long. CDR3: CASSYQKIQGVEKLFF. The CDR3 region has the DNA TGTGCCAGCAGTTATCAAAAAATACAGGGTGTCGAAAAACTGTTTTTT.

The sample holds a few counts of this clone. J is TRBJ1-1 and V is TRBV14; D ambiguous. V was clipped by 1 base and J by 9 bases, with 24 bases between them. Looked up from germline, CDR1 is SGHDN and CDR2 is FVKESK. The CDR3 is 17 amino acids. This CDR3 is CASSQATGFGPSGKAFF. As DNA, the CDR3 is TGTGCCAGCAGCCAAGCCACCGGTTTCGGGCCGTCCGGAAAAGCTTTCTTT. The entire variable domain, with the rest obtained from reference TRBV14 and TRBJ1-1, is as follows: EAGVTQFPSHSVIEKGQTVTLRCDPISGHDNLYWYRRVMGKEIKFLLHFVKESKQDESGMPNNRFLAERTGGTYSTLKVQPAELEDSGVYFCASSQATGFGPSGKAFFGQGTRLTVV.

The J gene is TRBJ2-2, the V gene TRBV2; D gene unclear. CDR1 and CDR2 (germline): SNHLY, FYNNEI. The CDR3 runs to 11 residues. The ends were cut back, 7 bases at V and 6 bases at J, with 6 bases in the middle. The CDR3 loop reads CASTVAGELFF. As DNA, the CDR3 is TGTGCCAGCACCGTTGCCGGGGAGCTGTTTTTT.

This chain uses TRBV2 with TRBJ2-2, with 7 bases matching TRBD2. With V trimmed by 1 base and J by 2 bases, 7 bases remained unmatched. The CDR3 length is 17 residues. Germline CDR1 reads SNHLY; CDR2 reads FYNNEI. Written as DNA, the CDR3 is TGTGCCAGCAGTGAAGTAGGTCTAGCGGATAACACCGGGGAGCTGTTTTTT. This translates into CASSEVGLADNTGELFF. Complete variable domain (other parts from reference TRBV2 and TRBJ2-2): EPEVTQTPSHQVTQMGQEVILRCVPISNHLYFYWYRQILGQKVEFLVSFYNNEISEKSEIFDDQFSVERPDGSNFTLKIRSTKLEDSAMYFCASSEVGLADNTGELFFGEGSRLTVL.

The genes are TRBV10-2 and TRBJ2-7, with 9 bases lining up with TRBD1. The V gene's germline CDR1 is WSHSY and CDR2 SAAADI. This CDR3 region has 15 residues. The trim removed 6 bases at V and 7 bases at J, leaving 13 bases unmatched. CDR3 bases: TGCGCCAGCAGCGAATCCGGGACAGGGCTGCGAGAGCAGTACTTC. Its protein product is CASSESGTGLREQYF.